These T cell receptor beta chains were read from a single sample in a study of T cell changes during pregnancy in multiple sclerosis. Libraries were prepared by immunoSEQ multiplex PCR; TCRdb keeps only in-frame clonotypes and omits some of them. The repertoire holds fewer than 15,000 clones, almost 90% seen once, with approximately 8.7% in the top ten. This specimen was CD8+ T cells from peripheral blood mononuclear cells, taken in the first trimester of pregnancy. These receptors all stem from a female donor with multiple sclerosis, enrolled in a pregnancy study. Each CDR3 is given with its conserved first and last residue. Each record gives: V gene, clone size, D gene, J gene, CDR3 protein, CDR3 DNA. The D gene is left open where the match is weak. Rows may omit the clone size; those that give it use once, few, many or a size class.

V gene: TRBV5-4
clone size: .
D gene: TRBD2
J gene: TRBJ2-7
CDR3 protein: CASSLERGLAGGPHEQYF
CDR3 DNA: TGTGCCAGCAGCTTGGAGAGGGGGTTGGCGGGGGGGCCCCACGAGCAGTACTTC

V gene: TRBV30
clone size: .
D gene: .
J gene: TRBJ2-7
CDR3 protein: CAWRYGQGDADEQYF
CDR3 DNA: TGTGCCTGGAGATATGGGCAAGGGGATGCGGACGAGCAGTACTTC

V gene: TRBV18
clone size: .
D gene: .
J gene: TRBJ1-6
CDR3 protein: CASSPNRVLGLDSPLHF
CDR3 DNA: TGTGCCAGCTCACCAAACAGGGTTTTAGGTTTGGATTCACCCCTCCACTTT

V gene: TRBV29-1
clone size: once
D gene: .
J gene: TRBJ2-7
CDR3 protein: CSVGHRLGREQYF
CDR3 DNA: TGCAGCGTTGGGCACAGGTTGGGGAGGGAGCAGTACTTC

V gene: TRBV30
clone size: few
D gene: TRBD1
J gene: TRBJ1-2
CDR3 protein: CAKKGGAWGYTF
CDR3 DNA: TGTGCCAAAAAAGGGGGCGCGTGGGGCTACACCTTC

V gene: TRBV27
clone size: .
D gene: .
J gene: TRBJ2-1
CDR3 protein: CASSLDLASEQFF
CDR3 DNA: TGTGCCAGCAGTTTGGATTTAGCGAGTGAGCAGTTCTTC

V gene: TRBV4-2
clone size: .
D gene: TRBD2
J gene: TRBJ2-5
CDR3 protein: CASSQDGTSGGLETQYF
CDR3 DNA: TGTGCCAGCAGCCAAGATGGGACTAGCGGGGGGTTGGAGACCCAGTACTTC

V gene: TRBV4-2
clone size: .
D gene: TRBD2
J gene: TRBJ2-1
CDR3 protein: CASSQDLLAGGYNEQFF
CDR3 DNA: TGTGCCAGCAGCCAAGATTTACTAGCGGGGGGGTACAATGAGCAGTTCTTC

V gene: TRBV4-1
clone size: .
D gene: TRBD2
J gene: TRBJ2-7
CDR3 protein: CASSPTSGGAYEQYF
CDR3 DNA: TGCGCCAGCAGCCCAACTAGCGGGGGCGCCTACGAGCAGTACTTC

V gene: TRBV7-6
clone size: .
D gene: .
J gene: TRBJ2-7
CDR3 protein: CASSSAVSYEQYF
CDR3 DNA: TGTGCCAGCAGCTCTGCGGTATCCTACGAGCAGTACTTC

V gene: TRBV5-6
clone size: once
D gene: .
J gene: TRBJ1-2
CDR3 protein: CASSFGTVYGYTF
CDR3 DNA: TGTGCCAGCAGCTTTGGGACTGTCTATGGCTACACCTTC

V gene: TRBV2
clone size: .
D gene: TRBD2
J gene: TRBJ2-3
CDR3 protein: CASSDGPGGPIDTQYF
CDR3 DNA: TGTGCCAGCAGTGACGGACCGGGGGGGCCGATAGATACGCAGTATTTT

V gene: TRBV4-3
clone size: .
D gene: TRBD2
J gene: TRBJ2-7
CDR3 protein: CASSQTLAGGYYEQYF
CDR3 DNA: TGCGCCAGCAGCCAGACACTAGCGGGGGGTTACTACGAGCAGTACTTC

V gene: TRBV7-2
clone size: .
D gene: .
J gene: TRBJ2-2
CDR3 protein: CASSLADIREVVTGELFF
CDR3 DNA: TGTGCCAGCAGCTTAGCAGATATTAGGGAGGTTGTCACCGGGGAGCTGTTTTTT

V gene: TRBV5-1
clone size: once
D gene: .
J gene: TRBJ1-2
CDR3 protein: CASSLSGRDGYTF
CDR3 DNA: TGCGCCAGCAGCTTGTCCGGGAGAGATGGCTACACCTTC